The 31 T cell receptor beta chains listed next were all sequenced from one sample in a study of early T cells in non-severe SARS-CoV-2 infection. TCRdb itself ran the 5' RACE reads through MiXCR, one entry per CDR3 protein. The sample gives over 45,000 distinct CDR3 sequences, roughly 7.6% of which show up once; about 11% is in the top ten. The sequencing here drew on whole blood, taken at baseline. These receptors were taken from an adult who was a healthcare worker with PCR-confirmed SARS-CoV-2 infection or an uninfected control (not recorded which).

CDR3 sequence: CASSYRADTQYF. For the CDR3, the DNA is TGTGCCAGCAGTTACCGTGCAGATACGCAGTATTTT. The V gene is TRBV6-6, the J gene TRBJ2-3; D not certain. The CDR3 covers 12 residues. Germline lookup yields CDR1 MNHNY and CDR2 SVGAGI (reference sequence). Trimming pared 2 bases from V and 4 bases from J, leaving 4 bases between.

The genes are TRBV3-1 and TRBJ2-2; 7 bases are shared with TRBD2. Germline trimming cut 3 bases from V and 7 bases from J; bases unmatched to any gene: 8. From germline, CDR1 is LGHDT and CDR2 YNNKEL (reference sequence). This CDR3 contains 15 residues. The CDR3 DNA reads TGTGCCAGCAGCCACCCGAGACTAGCTAGCGGGGAGCTGTTTTTT. It translates to CASSHPRLASGELFF. Together with reference TRBV3-1 and TRBJ2-2, the CDR3 gives the full variable domain: DTAVSQTPKYLVTQMGNDKSIKCEQNLGHDTMYWYKQDSKKFLKIMFSYNNKELIINETVPNRFSPKSPDKAHLNLHINSLELGDSAVYFCASSHPRLASGELFFGEGSRLTVL.

J is TRBJ2-3 and V is TRBV30; the match to TRBD2 covers 14 bases. Looked up from germline, CDR1 is GTSNPN and CDR2 is SVGIG (reference sequence). Trimming cost V 2 bases and J 15 bases; bases outside gene matches: 4. The CDR3 consists of 12 residues. This CDR3 reads CAWSPGLAGVYF. CDR3 nucleotide sequence: TGTGCCTGGAGTCCGGGACTAGCGGGAGTTTATTTT.

The rearrangement uses TRBV11-2 and TRBJ2-2; D is ambiguous. V was shortened by 0 bases and J by 6 bases, with 8 bases between the two germline ends. Germline V gene data show CDR1 as SGHAT and CDR2 as FQNNGV. The CDR3 contains 14 residues. CDR3 loop: CASSLDPSPGELFF. In nucleotides, the CDR3 is TGTGCCAGCAGCTTAGATCCCAGCCCCGGGGAGCTGTTTTTT.

This clonotype was seen more than once but under ten times. The chain is built from TRBV7-2 and TRBJ2-3, with 8 bases lining up with TRBD1. V lost 2 bases and J lost 3; bases outside the gene matches: 1. The CDR3 covers 14 residues. Germline V gene lookup returns CDR1 SGHTA and CDR2 FQGNSA. This CDR3 is CASSLRTGTDTQYF. CDR3 sequence (DNA): TGTGCCAGCAGCTTACGGACAGGGACAGATACGCAGTATTTT.

This rearrangement joins TRBV6-2 or TRBV6-3 to TRBJ2-1, with TRBD2 identical over 12 bases. The germline CDR1 and CDR2 sequences are MNHEY and SVGEGT. The J segment lost 9 bases and the V segment lost 3 bases, leaving 9 bases of the junction unmatched. This CDR3 comprises 16 residues. Here the CDR3 reads CASSYIPGLAGVEQFF. The CDR3 DNA reads TGTGCCAGCAGTTATATCCCGGGACTAGCGGGTGTTGAGCAGTTCTTC.

This clonotype was recorded a few times. The chain couples TRBV20-1 to TRBJ2-3; D unclear. CDR3 size: 13 residues. Trimming left V 0 bases short and J 4 bases short, with 8 bases between. Germline loops: CDR1 DFQATT, CDR2 SNEGSKA (reference sequence). This CDR3 is CSARESRADTQYF. As DNA, the CDR3 is TGCAGTGCTAGAGAGAGTAGGGCAGATACGCAGTATTTT.

This clonotype was observed many times. V is TRBV12-3 or TRBV12-4 and J is TRBJ2-7; a weak D match, TRBD1 (5 bases). V was cut by 6 bases and J by 4 bases, with 13 bases left in between. This CDR3 is 13 amino acids long. The CDR3 coding sequence is TGTGCCAGCAGCACAGGACGTCGTTACGAGCAGTACTTC. Its translation is CASSTGRRYEQYF.

The rearrangement joins TRBV6-5 to TRBJ2-3, with 11 bases matching TRBD2. CDR1 and CDR2 (germline): MNHEY, SVGAGI. The J segment lost 5 bases and the V segment lost 4 bases, leaving 11 bases of the junction unmatched. The CDR3 loop spans 17 amino acids. The CDR3 region is CASSSPGSGRAGDTQYF. The CDR3 coding sequence is TGTGCCAGCAGTTCCCCGGGTAGCGGGAGGGCTGGAGATACGCAGTATTTT.

The chain carries TRBV5-1 and TRBJ2-6; TRBD1 agrees at 10 bases. The V gene's germline CDR1 is SGHRS and CDR2 YFSETQ. Germline trimming cut 4 bases from V and 0 bases from J; bases unmatched to any gene: 10. This CDR3 comprises 19 residues. The CDR3 here is CASSNRDRGLLSGANVLTF. CDR3 nucleotide sequence: TGCGCCAGCAGCAACCGGGACAGGGGACTACTCTCTGGGGCCAACGTCCTGACTTTC.

The rearrangement uses TRBV28 and TRBJ1-4; 8 nucleotides agree with TRBD1. V was pared by 5 bases and J by 10 bases, with 12 bases of the junction left unmatched. The CDR3 totals 15 residues. Germline CDR1 MDHEN, CDR2 SYDVKM. DNA for the CDR3: TGTGCCAGCAGTCCAGCGGACAGGGCCCGGGGAAAACTGTTTTTT. Amino acids: CASSPADRARGKLFF.

This clonotype appeared many times. The rearrangement joins TRBV2 to TRBJ2-7; no definite D call. Trimming shortened V by 5 bases and J by 2 bases, and 16 bases separated the two germline ends. Germline values: CDR1 SNHLY, CDR2 FYNNEI. This CDR3 spans 15 amino acids. CDR3 amino acids: CASSRLGLVPYEQYF. Here the CDR3 DNA reads TGTGCCAGCAGTCGACTCGGGCTAGTCCCCTACGAGCAGTACTTC.

This clonotype was found many times. The chain employs TRBV7-2 and TRBJ2-1; weak D call: TRBD2 (6 bases). V lost 1 base to trimming and J lost 8 bases, with 15 bases between them. The CDR3 loop spans 15 amino acids. Per the germline V gene, CDR1 is SGHTA and CDR2 is FQGNSA. CDR3 amino acids: CASSLGGTASYEQFF. CDR3 coding DNA: TGTGCCAGCAGCTTAGGCGGGACCGCCAGCTATGAGCAGTTCTTC.

Only a few counts were recorded for this clonotype. For the CDR3, the DNA is TGTGCCAGCAGTGCCTCTGACAGGGGAGGGAATGAGCAGTTCTTC. Encoded protein: CASSASDRGGNEQFF. This rearrangement joins TRBV6-4 to TRBJ2-1; D might be TRBD1 (8 bases). V shed 4 bases and J shed 7 bases, with 17 bases lying between them. Looked up from germline, CDR1 is MRHNA and CDR2 is SNTAGT. The CDR3 has 15 amino acids.

This clonotype was observed a handful of times. The CDR3 protein is CASSLPGTGELFF. For the CDR3, the DNA is TGTGCCAGCAGCTTGCCAGGCACCGGGGAGCTGTTTTTT. V gene TRBV11-3 combines with J gene TRBJ2-2; D not resolved. The CDR3 is 13 amino acids. Germline-derived CDR1 and CDR2 are SGHNT and YENEEA. Trimming stripped 3 bases from V and 4 bases from J, with 6 bases between.

This clonotype was picked up a small number of times. CDR3: CASSVYSPRGNREQYF. For the CDR3, the DNA is TGTGCCAGCAGCGTCTACTCGCCGAGGGGCAATCGTGAGCAGTACTTC. The chain is built from TRBV7-8 and TRBJ2-7; either TRBD1 or TRBD2 may supply D (5 bases each). V lost 5 bases and J lost 7, with 24 bases in between. From germline, CDR1 is SGHVS and CDR2 FQNEAQ. CDR3 length: 16 amino acids.

This clonotype was recorded many times. CDR3 region: CAISSTSGSTDTQYF. The CDR3 DNA reads TGTGCCATCAGTTCGACTAGCGGGAGCACAGATACGCAGTATTTT. V and J are TRBV10-3 and TRBJ2-3, with TRBD2 matching 10 bases. Germline CDR1 and CDR2: ENHRY and SYGVKD. The CDR3 is made up of 15 amino acids. V was pared by 5 bases and J by 0 bases, with 2 bases of the junction left unmatched.

The V call is TRBV28, the J call TRBJ2-7; 7 bases agree with TRBD1. The CDR3 is 13 residues long. Germline assignment: CDR1 MDHEN and CDR2 SYDVKM. J lost 0 bases, V lost 6 bases, and 2 bases had no gene match. CDR3 sequence: CASRGQPSYEQYF. In DNA, the CDR3 is TGTGCCAGCAGGGGACAGCCCTCCTACGAGCAGTACTTC.

The V gene is TRBV10-1, the J gene TRBJ1-2; D unclear. There are 10 residues in the CDR3. Trimming pared 8 bases from V and 6 bases from J, leaving 7 bases between. Germline lookup yields CDR1 WNHNN and CDR2 SYGVQD (reference sequence). This CDR3 reads CASEVNGYTF. CDR3 DNA: TGCGCCAGCGAGGTGAATGGCTACACCTTC.

This clonotype counts as medium-sized (0.01 to 0.1%). The gene calls are TRBV30 and TRBJ1-1; no clear D gene. The CDR3 sequence is 11 residues long. Looked up from germline, CDR1 is GTSNPN and CDR2 is SVGIG (reference sequence). Between the trimmed V and J ends, which lost 4 bases and 0 bases, there was a span of 3 bases. The CDR3 here is CAWILNTEAFF. The CDR3 bases are TGTGCCTGGATCCTGAACACTGAAGCTTTCTTT.

This clonotype was detected only a few times. The chain employs TRBV28 and TRBJ2-1; 8 bases align to TRBD1. After removal of 6 bases from V and 4 bases from J, the junction contained 8 bases not matched to a gene. Germline CDR1 reads MDHEN; CDR2 reads SYDVKM. The CDR3 loop spans 15 amino acids. CDR3 sequence (DNA): TGTGCCAGCAGCCAGGACAGGGAGCAATACAATGAGCAGTTCTTC. Protein product: CASSQDREQYNEQFF.

This clonotype was seen many times. The rearrangement joins TRBV28 to TRBJ2-1, with 10 bases aligning to TRBD2. CDR1 MDHEN and CDR2 SYDVKM come from the germline V gene. The CDR3 runs 16 residues. J was trimmed by 0 bases and V by 8 bases; bases with no gene match: 7. CDR3 nucleotide sequence: TGTGCCAGCGGGGACTCTAGCGGGAGCTCCTACAATGAGCAGTTCTTC. Translated, it gives CASGDSSGSSYNEQFF. The full variable domain, its missing parts supplied by reference TRBV28 and TRBJ2-1, is DVKVTQSSRYLVKRTGEKVFLECVQDMDHENMFWYRQDPGLGLRLIYFSYDVKMKEKGDIPEGYSVSREKKERFSLILESASTNQTSMYLCASGDSSGSSYNEQFFGPGTRLTVL.

This chain joins TRBV27 and TRBJ2-7, with D possibly called TRBD1 or TRBD2 (5 bases each). CDR3 length equals 14 residues. The germline gives CDR1 MNHEY, CDR2 SMNVEV (reference sequence). The V end lost 0 bases, the J end lost 6 bases, and 12 bases lay between the germline ends. The DNA of the CDR3 is TGTGCCAGCAGTTTATCCCGGGACCACTTCGAGCAGTACTTC. Its translation: CASSLSRDHFEQYF.

This clonotype was seen at least ten times. One junction end disagrees with the germline gene, perhaps due to a read error. This chain joins TRBV15 and TRBJ2-7; D uncertain. CDR3 size: 13 residues. Per the germline V gene, CDR1 is LNHNV and CDR2 is YYDKDF (reference sequence). The CDR3 loop reads CATSRDDVGSLFF. DNA of the CDR3: TGTGCCACCAGCAGAGATGATGTCGGCAGCCTATTTTTC.

This clonotype occurred many times. This chain joins TRBV20-1 and TRBJ2-1, with D perhaps being TRBD1 or TRBD2 (5 bases each). CDR1 DFQATT and CDR2 SNEGSKA come from the germline V gene (reference sequence). The length of the CDR3 is 14 residues. The DNA for the CDR3 is TGCAGCCGCGTGGGGGTCACCGATTACAATGAGCAGTTCTTC. This sequence encodes CSRVGVTDYNEQFF.

This clonotype came up many times. The rearrangement joins TRBV27 to TRBJ2-1; D remains ambiguous. V was cut by 0 bases and J by 8 bases, with 8 bases left in between. The CDR3 spans 13 residues. Looked up from germline, CDR1 is MNHEY and CDR2 is SMNVEV (reference sequence). The DNA of the CDR3 is TGTGCCAGCAGTTTATCTGCGAGCTATGAGCAGTTCTTC. It specifies CASSLSASYEQFF.

This chain joins TRBV6-5 and TRBJ2-3, with TRBD2 matching over 13 bases. Germline V lookup: CDR1 MNHEY, CDR2 SVGAGI. Trimming cost V 0 bases and J 0 bases; bases outside gene matches: 3. CDR3 length equals 18 residues. The CDR3 DNA sequence: TGTGCCAGCAGTTACTCGAAGGGACTAGCGGGGAGCACAGATACGCAGTATTTT. Translation: CASSYSKGLAGSTDTQYF.

This clonotype was seen a handful of times. The J gene is TRBJ2-3, the V gene TRBV28; 10 bases are shared with TRBD1. The CDR3 totals 14 residues. Germline trimming cut 4 bases from V and 6 bases from J; bases unmatched to any gene: 4. From germline, CDR1 is MDHEN and CDR2 SYDVKM. The CDR3 DNA follows: TGTGCCAGCAGTTCGGGACAGGGGATGGATACGCAGTATTTT. Translating gives CASSSGQGMDTQYF.

This clonotype was seen ten or more times. V is TRBV20-1 and J is TRBJ1-4, with 8 nucleotides matching TRBD1. CDR3 length: 15 amino acids. The germline V gene has CDR1 DFQATT and CDR2 SNEGSKA (reference sequence). V lost 5 bases to trimming and J lost 10 bases; unmatched junction nucleotides: 15. The CDR3 region is CSASRTGPTGRKLFF. The CDR3 coding sequence is TGCAGTGCTTCCCGGACAGGGCCTACCGGGAGAAAACTGTTTTTT.

This clonotype occurred a few times. V is TRBV4-2 and J is TRBJ2-1; D uncertain. Per germline, CDR1 LGHNA and CDR2 YNFKEQ. The CDR3 has 14 amino acids. Trimming stripped 0 bases from V and 6 bases from J, with 9 bases between. CDR3 loop: CASSQEGYGNEQFF. The DNA of the CDR3 is TGTGCCAGCAGCCAAGAGGGCTATGGCAATGAGCAGTTCTTC.

This clonotype was found a few times. The rearrangement links TRBV29-1 to TRBJ1-2; possible D gene TRBD1, 6 bases. Germline CDR1 reads SQVTM; CDR2 reads ANQGSEA. The CDR3 has 12 amino acids. V lost 7 bases, J lost 4 bases, and 13 bases lay in between. CDR3: CSAQTGSYGYTF. DNA for the CDR3: TGCAGCGCCCAAACAGGGTCCTATGGCTACACCTTC. The entire variable domain, with the rest obtained from reference TRBV29-1 and TRBJ1-2, is as follows: SAVISQKPSRDICQRGTSLTIQCQVDSQVTMMFWYRQQPGQSLTLIATANQGSEATYESGFVIDKFPISRPNLTFSTLTVSNMSPEDSSIYLCSAQTGSYGYTFGSGTRLTVV.